This TCR beta chain originates from a study of cytomegalovirus exposure and HLA in healthy donors. PCR primers comprised 60 Vbeta and 13 Jbeta primers. Authors' data handling: In a later analysis, approximately 73 million unique TCR beta chains included roughly 11 million shared by two or more donors. Clones were sequenced by immunoSEQ multiplex PCR, and TCRdb holds only the in-frame ones, with some missing. V, J and clone size are taken as reported in that table, and D and trimming were inferred from the DNA itself. Among about 180,000 clones listed, around three quarters were seen once. A note on this clone: Its antigen is as yet unknown.

The CDR3 runs to 15 residues. The V end lost 4 bases, the J end lost 1 base, and 11 bases lay between the germline ends. In germline, CDR1 is SGHDN, CDR2 FVKESK. Whole-study findings and limits: TCR beta V segments were, for the most part, productive about 87% or about 30% of the time in an earlier analysis. Across donors, presence/absence analyses took sequencing depth to be roughly uniform.

Sample: PBMCs. The chain has TRBV14 and TRBJ2-1; possibly TRBD2 for D (6 bases). The receptor was isolated from a woman aged 40 to 50 in good health and CMV-seronegative. CDR3 amino acids: CASSRSGRSYNEQFF. The CDR3 DNA sequence: TGTGCCAGCAGCCGGAGCGGGCGGTCCTACAATGAGCAGTTCTTC.